The subject of this entry is one TCR beta chain. No antigen is known for it. No clone much larger than this one lies a single base away; base qualities are absent. The sample comes from a study of T cell changes during pregnancy in multiple sclerosis (dated 2019 in TCRdb). The study in broad terms: In women with multiple sclerosis, the researchers looked at how the T cell repertoire shifted as pregnancy progressed.

Libraries came from the immunoSEQ multiplex PCR assay. In TCRdb, the immuneACCESS table is reduced to in-frame sequences with V and J assigned. These tables do not hold every clone; where another copy was compared, an unresolved V gene accounts for under half, and the others remain unexplained. This sample is represented by tens of thousands of clones; approximately 91% of them were singletons. The leading ten clones occupy around 0.5% of the sample. The source is a female donor with multiple sclerosis, enrolled in a pregnancy study. Sequencing used CD4+ T cells from peripheral blood mononuclear cells, obtained in the first trimester of pregnancy.

The CDR3 protein is CASSPDRGNEAFF. The bases read TGTGCCAGCAGCCCGGACAGGGGGAATGAAGCTTTCTTT. In this chain, TRBV7-3 is recombined with TRBJ1-1, and TRBD1 aligns with 10 junction nucleotides. The CDR3 spans 13 residues, from the cysteine through the phenylalanine. Only the CDR3 region is kept as DNA, spanning 39 bases read in frame from base 1. Here V drops 5 bases and J drops 7 bases, and the junction holds 4 bases not matched to any gene. CDR1 and CDR2 are read off the germline V gene as SGHTA and FQGTGA. Supplemented by the reference TRBV7-3 and TRBJ1-1 proteins around the CDR3, the complete variable domain is GAGVSQTPSNKVTEKGKYVELRCDPISGHTALYWYRQSLGQGPEFLIYFQGTGAADDSGLPNDRFFAVRPEGSVSTLKIQRTERGDSAVYLCASSPDRGNEAFFGQGTRLTVV.